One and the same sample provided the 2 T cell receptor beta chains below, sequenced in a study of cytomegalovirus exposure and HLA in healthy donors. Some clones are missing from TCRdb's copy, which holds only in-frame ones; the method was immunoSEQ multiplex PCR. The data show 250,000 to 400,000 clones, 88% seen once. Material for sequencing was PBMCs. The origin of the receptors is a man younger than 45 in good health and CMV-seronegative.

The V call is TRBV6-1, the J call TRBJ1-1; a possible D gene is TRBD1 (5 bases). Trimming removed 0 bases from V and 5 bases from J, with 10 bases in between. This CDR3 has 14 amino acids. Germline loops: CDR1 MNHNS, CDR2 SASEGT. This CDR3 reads CASSEARKGTEAFF. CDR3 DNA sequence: TGTGCCAGCAGTGAAGCGAGGAAGGGGACTGAAGCTTTCTTT.

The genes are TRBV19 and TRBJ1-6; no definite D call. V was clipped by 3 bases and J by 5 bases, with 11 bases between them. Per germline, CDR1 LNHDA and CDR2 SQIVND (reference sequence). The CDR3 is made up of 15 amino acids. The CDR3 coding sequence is TGTGCCAGTAGTATGACACCCGGGAATAATTCACCCCTCCACTTT. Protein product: CASSMTPGNNSPLHF.